A selection of T cell receptor beta chains follows, all from one sample in a study of blood T cell repertoires in COVID-19. Sequencing used immunoSEQ multiplex PCR; TCRdb keeps in-frame clones, though not all of them. The sample has around 360,000 clones; more than 70% are singletons. Sequencing input: peripheral blood. The receptors originated from a woman between 25 and 40 years old with COVID-19, enrolled during active disease. CDR3s include the opening cysteine and the closing phenylalanine or tryptophan.

j_gene	v_gene	CDR3aa
TRBJ2-2	TRBV29-1	CSVEPRNTGELFF
TRBJ2-1	TRBV28	CATRGRVDGEQFF
TRBJ2-2	TRBV9	CASSVSASAGELFF
TRBJ2-3	TRBV7-9	CASSSKAGGPTDTQYF
TRBJ1-3	TRBV28	CASEQGNTIYF
TRBJ2-3	TRBV11-1	CASSLGAYEDTQYF
TRBJ2-7	TRBV6-5	CASNSTGAITYEQYF
TRBJ1-5	TRBV27	CASSPPGQGGTSQPQHF
TRBJ2-7	TRBV20-1	CSASPDGIYEQYF
TRBJ2-2	TRBV5-1	CASSSGLAGGVTGELFF
TRBJ2-1	TRBV29-1	CSVGGNEQFF
TRBJ2-1	TRBV6-5	CASSRAARSYNEQFF
TRBJ2-3	TRBV3-1/TRBV3-2	CASSHGQGVTQYF
TRBJ2-1	TRBV25-1	CASSGETGGSYNEQFF
TRBJ2-7	TRBV19	CASSISAGGSSYEQYF
TRBJ2-5	TRBV9	CASSVGTGPEETQYF
TRBJ2-7	TRBV5-1	CASSWRDRGYEQYF
TRBJ2-1	TRBV5-1	CASSPEPNDSEQFF
TRBJ1-5	TRBV30	CAWSLGHYSNQPQHF
TRBJ1-1	TRBV12-3/TRBV12-4	CASSLDRATEAFF
TRBJ1-1	TRBV27	CASSPRQGEAFF
TRBJ2-1	TRBV28	CASRKGRFNVNEQFF
TRBJ2-2	TRBV19	CASTLLGQGAAGELFF
TRBJ2-3	TRBV6-4	CASSDSGSTDTQYF
TRBJ2-7	TRBV7-6	CASSATGREQYF
TRBJ1-3	TRBV6-6	CASRQGTGNTIYF
TRBJ2-1	TRBV30	CAWSVTGRTGRNEQFF
TRBJ2-1	TRBV4-3	CASSQDGRGLYNEQFF
TRBJ2-4	TRBV3-1/TRBV3-2	CASSPGLAGSIQYF
TRBJ2-1	TRBV7-2	CASSPGGAGNTEQFF
TRBJ2-7	TRBV20-1	CSARVGVEQYF
TRBJ1-2	TRBV28	CASRPVGGGGYTF
TRBJ2-1	TRBV11-2	CASSLLAGGHNEQFF
TRBJ2-7	TRBV25-1	CASSESWGTAGYEQYF
TRBJ1-6	TRBV28	CASRTPSGRNSPLHF
TRBJ2-7	TRBV5-1	CASRGEYEQYF
TRBJ1-1	TRBV7-9	CASSLEGANTEAFF
TRBJ2-1	TRBV24-1	CATSDLPGQSYNEQFF
TRBJ2-2	TRBV19	CASRREQVGELFF
TRBJ1-5	TRBV29-1	CSVVTGNSNQPQHF
TRBJ1-2	TRBV11-1	CASSLRGEVGYTF
TRBJ1-5	TRBV6-1	CASSEAGGNQPQHF
TRBJ1-4	TRBV27	CASSGTVSTNEKLFF
TRBJ2-7	TRBV19	CASSTGTGAYEQYF
TRBJ2-2	TRBV28	CASSWGGLQAGELFF
TRBJ2-4	TRBV19	CASSAGDSRNIQYF
TRBJ1-5	TRBV28	CASRKQGARGQPQHF
TRBJ2-1	TRBV28	CASRKGLAGYNEQFF
TRBJ2-3	TRBV6-5	CANSPGQGTDTQYF
TRBJ2-2	TRBV6-6	CASSYQLAGVRGELFF
TRBJ2-7	TRBV4-2	CASSQDYGTYEQYF
TRBJ2-1	TRBV27	CASSPLPDRVRQFF
TRBJ2-7	TRBV28	CASSLQLAAVYEQYF